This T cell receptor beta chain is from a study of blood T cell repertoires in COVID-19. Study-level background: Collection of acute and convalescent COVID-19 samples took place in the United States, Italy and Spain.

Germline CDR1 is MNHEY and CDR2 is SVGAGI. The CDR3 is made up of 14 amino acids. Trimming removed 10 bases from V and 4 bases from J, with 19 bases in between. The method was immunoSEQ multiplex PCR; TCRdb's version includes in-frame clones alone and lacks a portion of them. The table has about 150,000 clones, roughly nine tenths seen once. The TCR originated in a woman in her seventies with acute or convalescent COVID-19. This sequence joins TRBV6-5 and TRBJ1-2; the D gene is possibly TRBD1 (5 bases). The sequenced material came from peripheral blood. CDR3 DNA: TGTGCCACCCGGGGGGAAGGAACGCTCTATGGCTACACCTTC. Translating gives CATRGEGTLYGYTF.